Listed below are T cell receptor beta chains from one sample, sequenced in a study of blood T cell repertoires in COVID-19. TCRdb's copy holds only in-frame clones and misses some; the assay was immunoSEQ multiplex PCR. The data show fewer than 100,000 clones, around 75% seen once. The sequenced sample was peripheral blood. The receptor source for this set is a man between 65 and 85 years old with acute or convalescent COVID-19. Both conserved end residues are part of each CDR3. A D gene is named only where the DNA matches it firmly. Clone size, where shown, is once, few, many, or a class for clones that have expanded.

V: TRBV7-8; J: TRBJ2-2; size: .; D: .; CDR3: CASSLPRGTGELFF; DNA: TGTGCCAGCAGCTTGCCCCGGGGTACCGGGGAGCTGTTTTTT
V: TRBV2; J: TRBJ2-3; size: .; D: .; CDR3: CASHYRLADTQYF; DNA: TGTGCCAGCCACTACAGACTAGCAGATACGCAGTATTTT
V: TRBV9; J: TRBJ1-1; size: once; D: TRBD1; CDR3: CASSVVTGAEAFF; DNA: TGTGCCAGCAGCGTAGTGACAGGGGCTGAAGCTTTCTTT
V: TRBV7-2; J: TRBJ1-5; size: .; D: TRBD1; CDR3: CASSYRDREAHFLNQPQHF; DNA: TGTGCCAGCAGCTACCGGGACAGGGAGGCTCATTTCCTCAATCAGCCCCAGCATTTT
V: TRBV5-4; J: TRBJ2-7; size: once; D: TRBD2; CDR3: CASQGGLAGSSTYEQYF; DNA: TGTGCCAGCCAGGGAGGACTAGCGGGATCGTCGACCTACGAGCAGTACTTC
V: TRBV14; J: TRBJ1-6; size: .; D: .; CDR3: CASSPGNSPLHF; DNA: TGTGCCAGCAGCCCCGGGAATTCACCCCTCCACTTT
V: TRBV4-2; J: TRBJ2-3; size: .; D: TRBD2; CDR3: CASSGGSLTDTQYF; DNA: TGTGCCAGCAGCGGCGGGAGCCTCACAGATACGCAGTATTTT
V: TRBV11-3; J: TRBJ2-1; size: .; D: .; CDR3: CASSLGDNEQFF; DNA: TGTGCCAGCAGCCTCGGGGACAATGAGCAGTTCTTC
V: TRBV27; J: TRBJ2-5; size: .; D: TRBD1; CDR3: CASCLTRQGARETQYF; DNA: TGTGCCAGCTGTTTGACGCGACAGGGTGCCAGGGAGACCCAGTACTTC
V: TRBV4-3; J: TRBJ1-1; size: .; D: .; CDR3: CASSQDLGGGNTEAFF; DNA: TGCGCCAGCAGCCAAGACCTCGGGGGTGGGAACACTGAAGCTTTCTTT
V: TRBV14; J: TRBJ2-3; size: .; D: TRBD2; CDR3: CASSQDPLRTSGTDTQYF; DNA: TGTGCCAGCAGCCAAGATCCTCTTAGGACTAGCGGCACAGATACGCAGTATTTT
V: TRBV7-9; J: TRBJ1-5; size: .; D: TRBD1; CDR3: CASSSDRTGWDGNQPQHF; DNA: TGTGCCAGCAGCTCCGATAGGACAGGGTGGGATGGCAATCAGCCCCAGCATTTT
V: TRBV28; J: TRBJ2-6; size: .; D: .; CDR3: CASSLVAGANVLTF; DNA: TGTGCCAGCAGTTTAGTAGCTGGGGCCAACGTCCTGACTTTC
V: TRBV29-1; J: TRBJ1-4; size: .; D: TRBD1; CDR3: CSVRQGAPGYNEKLFF; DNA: TGCAGCGTTAGACAGGGGGCCCCTGGCTACAATGAAAAACTGTTTTTT
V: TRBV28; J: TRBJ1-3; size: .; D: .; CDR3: CASRKRTSSGNTIYF; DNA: TGTGCCAGCAGAAAACGAACCAGCTCTGGAAACACCATATATTTT
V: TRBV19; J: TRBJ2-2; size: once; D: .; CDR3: CASSFDRTNTGELFF; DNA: TGTGCCAGTAGTTTCGACAGGACGAACACCGGGGAGCTGTTTTTT
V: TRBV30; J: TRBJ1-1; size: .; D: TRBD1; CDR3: CAWTVLTGREAFF; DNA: TGTGCCTGGACTGTCCTGACAGGGAGAGAAGCTTTCTTT
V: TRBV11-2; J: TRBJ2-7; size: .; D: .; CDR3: CASSLDGRTYEQYF; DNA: TGTGCCAGCAGCTTAGATGGCAGGACCTACGAGCAGTACTTC
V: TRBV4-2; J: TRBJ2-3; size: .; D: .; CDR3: CASSQDRDTQYF; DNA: TGTGCCAGCAGCCAAGATCGGGATACGCAGTATTTT
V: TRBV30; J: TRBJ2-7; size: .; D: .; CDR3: CAWKVPLGVPYEQYF; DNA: TGTGCCTGGAAGGTCCCCCTAGGGGTCCCCTACGAGCAGTACTTC
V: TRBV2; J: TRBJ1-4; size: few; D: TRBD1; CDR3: CASKDRGSSNEKLFF; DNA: TGTGCCAGCAAGGACAGGGGGTCATCTAATGAAAAACTGTTTTTT
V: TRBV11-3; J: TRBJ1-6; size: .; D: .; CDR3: CASSPGSPGAYNSPLHF; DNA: TGTGCCAGCAGTCCCGGGAGTCCGGGGGCCTATAATTCACCCCTCCACTTT
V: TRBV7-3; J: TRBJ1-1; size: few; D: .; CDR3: CASSSFQGTEAFF; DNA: TGTGCCAGCAGCTCTTTTCAGGGAACTGAAGCTTTCTTT
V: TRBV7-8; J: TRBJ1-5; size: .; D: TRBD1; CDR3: CASSQDRGPSQPQHF; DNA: TGTGCCAGCAGCCAGGACAGGGGTCCCAGTCAGCCCCAGCATTTT
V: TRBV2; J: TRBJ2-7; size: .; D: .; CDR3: CASSVAVHSYEQYF; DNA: TGTGCCAGCAGTGTGGCAGTCCACTCCTACGAGCAGTACTTC
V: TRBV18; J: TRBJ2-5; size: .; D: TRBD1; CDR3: CASSPLPTGISETQYF; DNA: TGTGCCAGCTCACCACTCCCGACAGGGATCTCAGAGACCCAGTACTTC
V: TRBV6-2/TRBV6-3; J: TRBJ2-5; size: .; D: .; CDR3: CASSLHREGTQYF; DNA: TGTGCCAGCAGCCTTCACAGGGAAGGGACCCAGTACTTC
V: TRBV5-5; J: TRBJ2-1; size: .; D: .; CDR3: CASSPPYNEQFF; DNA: TGTGCCAGCAGCCCCCCATACAATGAGCAGTTCTTC
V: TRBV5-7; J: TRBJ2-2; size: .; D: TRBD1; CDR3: CASRSPGQRTGELFF; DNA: TGTGCCAGCCGATCGCCGGGACAGCGAACCGGGGAGCTGTTTTTT
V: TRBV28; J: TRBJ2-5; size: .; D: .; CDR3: CASGLVGGMQESQYF; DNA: TGTGCCAGCGGTCTAGTCGGCGGAATGCAAGAGTCCCAGTACTTC
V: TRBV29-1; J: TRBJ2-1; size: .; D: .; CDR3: CSVNHSPPPSGALDEQFF; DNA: TGCAGCGTTAACCATAGTCCCCCTCCTAGTGGGGCCTTAGATGAGCAGTTCTTC
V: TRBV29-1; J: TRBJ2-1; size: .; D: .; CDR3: CSVEDRAYNEQFF; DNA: TGCAGCGTTGAAGACAGGGCCTACAATGAGCAGTTCTTC
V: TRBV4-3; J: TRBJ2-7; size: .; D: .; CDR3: CASSPSRGLYEQYF; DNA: TGCGCCAGCAGCCCAAGCCGGGGACTTTACGAGCAGTACTTC
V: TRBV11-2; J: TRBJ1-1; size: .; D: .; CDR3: CASSPSPGKNTEAFF; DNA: TGTGCCAGCAGCCCTTCCCCAGGGAAGAACACTGAAGCTTTCTTT
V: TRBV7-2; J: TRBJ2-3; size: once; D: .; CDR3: CASSALRVDTQYF; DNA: TGTGCCAGCAGCGCCCTCAGGGTGGATACGCAGTATTTT
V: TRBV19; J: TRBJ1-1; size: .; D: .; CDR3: CASSIGGNTEAFF; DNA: TGTGCCAGTAGTATAGGGGGCAACACTGAAGCTTTCTTT
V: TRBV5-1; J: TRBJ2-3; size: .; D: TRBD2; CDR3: CASSLAGTSGRSTDTQYF; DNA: TGCGCCAGCAGCTTGGCCGGGACTAGCGGGAGGAGCACAGATACGCAGTATTTT
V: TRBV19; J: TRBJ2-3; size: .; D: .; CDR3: CASSNRGVSTDTQYF; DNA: TGTGCCAGTAGTAACCGCGGCGTTAGCACAGATACGCAGTATTTT
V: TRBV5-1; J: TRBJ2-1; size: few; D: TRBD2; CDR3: CASSHNTAGLAFYNEQFF; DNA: TGCGCCAGCAGCCATAACACCGCGGGACTAGCGTTCTACAATGAGCAGTTCTTC
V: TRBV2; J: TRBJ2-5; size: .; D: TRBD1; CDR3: CAGTGDEETQYF; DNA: TGTGCCGGAACAGGGGATGAAGAGACCCAGTACTTC
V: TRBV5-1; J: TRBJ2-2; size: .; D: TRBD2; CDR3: CASSQLAGGENTGELFF; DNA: TGCGCCAGCAGCCAACTAGCGGGAGGTGAGAACACCGGGGAGCTGTTTTTT
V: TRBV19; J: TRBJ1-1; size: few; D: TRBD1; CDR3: CASRPVTGGVNTEAFF; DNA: TGTGCCAGTAGGCCCGTTACAGGGGGGGTGAACACTGAAGCTTTCTTT
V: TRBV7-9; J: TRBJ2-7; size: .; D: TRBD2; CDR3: CASSSGLAGGVVYEQYF; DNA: TGTGCCAGCAGCTCTGGACTAGCGGGAGGGGTAGTCTACGAGCAGTACTTC
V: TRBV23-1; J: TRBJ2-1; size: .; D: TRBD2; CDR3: CASIPLEGGRHPHEQFF; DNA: TGCGCCAGCATCCCCCTAGAGGGCGGGAGGCACCCCCATGAGCAGTTCTTC
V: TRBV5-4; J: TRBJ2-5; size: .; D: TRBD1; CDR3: CASSPRGQGGETQYF; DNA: TGTGCCAGCAGCCCGCGAGGACAGGGAGGAGAGACCCAGTACTTC
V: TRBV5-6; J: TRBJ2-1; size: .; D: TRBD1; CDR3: CASSPRTGGNEQFF; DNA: TGTGCCAGCAGCCCTCGGACAGGGGGCAATGAGCAGTTCTTC
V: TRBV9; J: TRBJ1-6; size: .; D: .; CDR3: CASRAGTRNSPLHF; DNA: TGTGCCAGCAGGGCCGGGACTCGGAATTCACCCCTCCACTTT
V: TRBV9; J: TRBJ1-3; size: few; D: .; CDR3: CASSPLGNTIYF; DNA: TGTGCCAGCAGCCCACTTGGAAACACCATATATTTT
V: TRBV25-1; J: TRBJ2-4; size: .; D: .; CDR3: CASSPGTTKNIQYF; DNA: TGTGCCAGCAGTCCCGGGACAACCAAAAACATTCAGTACTTC
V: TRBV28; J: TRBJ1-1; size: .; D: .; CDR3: CASRQQHTEAFF; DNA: TGTGCCAGCAGACAACAGCACACTGAAGCTTTCTTT
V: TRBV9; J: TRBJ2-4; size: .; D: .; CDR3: CASSPRTALGQNIQYF; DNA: TGTGCCAGCAGCCCCCGGACAGCCTTGGGCCAAAACATTCAGTACTTC
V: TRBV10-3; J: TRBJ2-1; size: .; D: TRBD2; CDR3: CAISVPGTSGISSYNEQFF; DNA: TGTGCCATCAGTGTTCCCGGGACTAGCGGAATAAGCTCCTACAATGAGCAGTTCTTC
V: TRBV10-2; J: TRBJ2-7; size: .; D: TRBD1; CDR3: CASSEDRGPSPYEQYF; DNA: TGCGCCAGCAGTGAGGACAGGGGGCCAAGTCCCTACGAGCAGTACTTC
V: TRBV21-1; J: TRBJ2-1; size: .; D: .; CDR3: CASSTGQFLTYNEQFF; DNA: TGTGCCAGCAGCACAGGACAGTTTCTCACCTACAATGAGCAGTTCTTC
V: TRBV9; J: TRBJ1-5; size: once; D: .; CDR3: CASSVDSGALGQPQHF; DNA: TGTGCCAGCAGCGTAGATTCAGGGGCCCTGGGGCAGCCCCAGCATTTT